Sequencing of this T cell receptor beta chain was carried out in a study of T cells after yellow fever vaccination. General observations from the study: Repertoires sorted by FACS could include abundant clonotypes that are contaminants from the bulk population. Researchers report a weaker secondary response that nonetheless peaked faster, day 5 versus 15.

The germline V gene has CDR1 SNHLY and CDR2 FYNNEI. The CDR3 is made up of 12 amino acids. The V end was cut by 6 bases, the J end by 5 bases, with 10 bases between. As TCR cDNA was made by 5'RACE template switching, a universal primer site and UMIs were added. Via MiXCR, TCRdb re-called the 5' RACE reads, giving one row per CDR3 protein. The sample yields a few hundred thousand distinct CDR3 sequences, under 20% seen once. In its sample, this clonotype was seen a few times. As yet, its antigen is unknown. The rearrangement uses TRBV2 and TRBJ2-5; D is undetermined. Sample: PBMCs, taken before the yellow fever booster vaccination. The clonotype originates from a man between 18 and 29 years old who received the YFV17D yellow fever vaccine. DNA of the CDR3: TGTGCCAGCAGGAGACAAACGGAGACCCAGTACTTC. Translation gives CASRRQTETQYF.